This T cell receptor (beta chain) was obtained from a study of T cells in Graves' hyperthyroidism and ophthalmopathy. Hyperthyroidism was newly diagnosed in patients aged 18 to 65 (duration under 2 months). This clonotype was detected many times. The CDR3 runs 14 residues. Trimming shortened V by 5 bases and J by 1 base, and 12 bases separated the two germline ends. RNA transcripts gave rise to amplified TCR beta CDR3 regions. First-round RT-PCR targeting the TCR CDR3 was performed with the HTBI primer set. Using its own MiXCR run on the multiplex PCR reads, TCRdb lists one record per CDR3 protein. The repertoire has around 690,000 distinct CDR3 sequences, 15% to 20% of them found once; the top ten carry roughly a sixth.

The J gene is TRBJ2-7, the V gene TRBV12-3 or TRBV12-4; D perhaps matches TRBD2 (5 bases). The TCR was taken from a man aged 45-65 years with Graves' hyperthyroidism. Specimen: blood. The CDR3 loop reads CASSPFRGSYEQYF. The CDR3 DNA is TGTGCCAGCAGTCCGTTCCGGGGTTCCTACGAGCAGTACTTC.